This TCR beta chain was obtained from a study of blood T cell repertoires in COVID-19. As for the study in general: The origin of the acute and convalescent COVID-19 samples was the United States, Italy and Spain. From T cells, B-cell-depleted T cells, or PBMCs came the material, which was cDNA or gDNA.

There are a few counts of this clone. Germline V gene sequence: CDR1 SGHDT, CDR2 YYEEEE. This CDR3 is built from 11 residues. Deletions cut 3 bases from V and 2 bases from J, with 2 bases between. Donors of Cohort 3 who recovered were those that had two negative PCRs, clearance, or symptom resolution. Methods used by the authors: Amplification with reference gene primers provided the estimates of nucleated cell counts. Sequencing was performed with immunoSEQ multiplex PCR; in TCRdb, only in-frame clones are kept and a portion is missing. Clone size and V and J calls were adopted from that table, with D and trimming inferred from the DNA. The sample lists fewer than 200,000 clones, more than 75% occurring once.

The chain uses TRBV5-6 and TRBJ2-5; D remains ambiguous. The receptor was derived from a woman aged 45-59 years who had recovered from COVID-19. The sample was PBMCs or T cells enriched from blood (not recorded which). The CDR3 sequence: CASSSQETQYF. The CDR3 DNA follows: TGTGCCAGCAGCTCACAAGAGACCCAGTACTTC.